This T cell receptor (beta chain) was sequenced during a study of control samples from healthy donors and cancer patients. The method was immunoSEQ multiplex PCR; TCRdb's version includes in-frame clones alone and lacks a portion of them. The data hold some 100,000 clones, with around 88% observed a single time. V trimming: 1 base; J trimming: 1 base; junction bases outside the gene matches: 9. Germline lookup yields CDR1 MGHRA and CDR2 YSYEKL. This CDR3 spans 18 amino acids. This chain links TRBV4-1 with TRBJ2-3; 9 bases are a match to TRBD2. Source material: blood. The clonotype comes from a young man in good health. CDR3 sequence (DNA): TGCGCCAGCAGCCAAGGGGGTTGGGCTAGCGGGGGCACAGATACGCAGTATTTT. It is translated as CASSQGGWASGGTDTQYF.